The table lists the clone carrying this T cell receptor beta chain with a few counts. Its antigen is undetermined. The authors amplified TCR beta CDR3 regions from RNA transcripts. The first-round RT-PCR employed HTBI primers together with the Qiagen OneStep RT-PCR kit. A multiplex PCR was then performed as the second round. From the multiplex PCR reads, TCRdb called clonotypes with MiXCR, one entry per CDR3 protein. The table includes about 700,000 distinct CDR3 sequences, roughly two fifths detected once. The sample originates from a study of Graves' ophthalmopathy and Graves' hyperthyroidism. General observations from the study: In blood appeared most of the expanded thyroid clonotypes whose frequency exceeded 0.001. Sensitivity reached approximately 71% and specificity more than 72% when the model predicted ophthalmopathy progression. For separating ophthalmopathy from stable hyperthyroidism, a 13-signature model gave approximately 90% sensitivity and roughly 83% specificity.

This CDR3 has 13 residues. Germline V gene data show CDR1 as DFQATT and CDR2 as SNEGSKA (reference sequence). The germline V and J ends were trimmed by 1 base and 1 base, with 7 bases remaining between them. The sequence derives from an adult man with Graves' ophthalmopathy. The specimen was peripheral blood. The rearrangement joins TRBV20-1 to TRBJ1-2; D remains unclear. The CDR3 is CSARGHINYGYTF. The DNA of the CDR3 is TGCAGTGCTAGAGGGCACATTAACTATGGCTACACCTTC.